This note documents a single TCR beta chain sequence. This clonotype was seen just once. It has no known antigen specificity. No quality values exist for individual bases; no much larger clone is one base distant. This record belongs to a study of blood T cells in healthy people across ages (dated by TCRdb to the mid-2010s). As for the study more broadly: In model experiments, roughly one uniquely barcoded TCR beta cDNA molecule per two T cells was captured by template switching. Using deep sequencing normalized with unique cDNA molecular identifiers, the study measured how TCR beta repertoire diversity changes with age. The donors were divided into four age groups: young (average around 15 years), middle-aged (around 37), aged (around 67) and long-lived (around 80). Using the same blood draw, the study looked at two additional independent replicas of 1 million unique cDNA reads for two donors, one aged 18 to 30 and the other aged 80 or older. The full study reports these points: A strong correlation was found between observed TCR beta diversity and the percentage of naive T cells measured by flow cytometry. Donor CMV infection status was unknown, potentially confounding age-related changes in expanded clonotypes. Bulk unsorted PBMC profiling prevented conclusive comparison of naive and antigen-experienced compartments. Compared with the aged group, more naive CD4+ T cells, fewer expanded clones and increased TCR diversity were shown by the long-lived group, suggesting age selection. Observed TCR beta diversity per million T cells fell roughly linearly with age, and a significant reduction was already apparent by age around 36. Estimates of total diversity based on one million sequenced T cells were regarded as lower bounds and as underestimates.

Preparation of the library involved 5' RACE. The data were produced on an Illumina HiSeq 2500. A second PCR of roughly 6 to 11 cycles was run with a J-beta primer mix and a sample-barcoded 5' primer. A template-switch 5' adaptor carrying 12 random nucleotides introduced a unique molecular identifier onto each TCR beta cDNA molecule. Each sample yielded at least 2.5 million CDR3-containing paired-end reads. First-strand cDNA was synthesized from all RNA with the Mint cDNA synthesis kit, primed by a TRBC-specific oligonucleotide. After uracil-DNA glycosylase treatment, a first 18-cycle PCR used universal primers M1SS and BC2_uni_R on all cDNA. As for the original processing: For normalization, 1 million high-quality reads were randomly selected from each sample, with every read carrying a distinct molecular identifier. Reads with shared molecular identifiers were discarded instead of being binned into consensus sequences. MiTCR, with a Q25 quality threshold and the strictest error-elimination algorithm, was used for CDR3 identification, clonotype clustering and error correction. A nonparametric unseen species model with Euler transformation was used to estimate lower-bound total TCR beta diversity. Clones were called with MiXCR by TCRdb after fastp trimmed the public reads at Q25, and only in-frame beta chains were retained. Entries are consolidated by CDR3 protein sequence, retaining the most common genes and DNA. TCRdb, rather than the study authors, made the V and J calls. The sample has 750,000 or so distinct CDR3 sequences on record, 20% to 25% of them singletons. Of the sample, 9.4% falls within the top ten clones.

The CDR3 measures 16 amino acids from cysteine to phenylalanine. Only CDR3 DNA remains: 48 bases, in frame from the first base. Relative to germline, V is missing 4 bases and J is missing 4 bases, with 7 bases of the junction outside any gene match. As encoded in the germline V gene, CDR1 is SGHRS while CDR2 is YFSETQ. The donors were under 40 Caucasian individuals from Russia, aged roughly 6 to 95 years, who were systemically healthy. Each donor gave about 9.7 milliliters of peripheral blood, drawn into EDTA-treated Vacutainer tubes. PBMCs were isolated by Ficoll-Paque density-gradient centrifugation, with at least 6 million obtained per sample. Trizol reagent was used to extract total RNA from PBMCs, with at least 5 micrograms per sample. The percentages of naive CD45RAhigh/CD27high T cells were determined by flow cytometry on a PBMC aliquot from every donor. This sample also belongs to another study, concerning T cells of mothers and their children. The other study reports the following: Donors were nine systemically healthy Caucasian individuals: three mothers and their six children. cDNA synthesis used all of the extracted RNA, with around 1.4 ug of RNA in each 15 ul reaction. In the second PCR, the M1S primer added sample barcodes and 2-4 random nucleotides. Each mother yielded over 9 million TCR beta CDR3 reads and each child roughly 3 million reads. TCR recombination output is similarly shaped by thymic selection in related and unrelated pairs, with a minor effect exerted by inherited differences. Related mother-child pairs always showed normalized repertoire overlap that was slightly higher than in unrelated mother-child pairs, though the difference was never significant. No persistent microchimeric T cell clones were detected, at a sensitivity of roughly 93 clones per million clonotypes. In the study, deep NGS was used to compare the TCR beta repertoires of mothers and children, and features distinguishing related mother-child pairs from unrelated individuals were sought. On average, the children were around 11 +/- 4 years old, while the mothers were around 40 +/- 4 years old. After adapter ligation was performed with NEBNext reagents, the libraries were sequenced on an Illumina HiSeq 2000 with 100+100 nt paired-end reads. Mother and child libraries were prepared a month apart and sequenced in separate runs to prevent cross-contamination. Between roughly 450,000 and 2,000,000 distinct TCR beta clonotypes were identified per donor. Naive TCR beta clonotypes were estimated from low-frequency clonotypes matched to each donor's FACS-determined naive share, without sorting.

The sequence links TRBV5-1 to TRBJ2-1, with TRBD2 matching 11 junction bases. The sequenced sample consisted of blood. This receptor was obtained from a boy aged 5-17 years in good health. CDR3 reads: CASSASLAGGYNEQFF. The DNA sequence follows: TGCGCCAGCAGCGCCTCGCTAGCGGGAGGTTACAATGAGCAGTTCTTC. Full variable domain (CDR3 extended with the reference TRBV5-1 and TRBJ2-1 proteins): KAGVTQTPRYLIKTRGQQVTLSCSPISGHRSVSWYQQTPGQGLQFLFEYFSETQRNKGNFPGRFSGRQFSNSRSEMNVSTLELGDSALYLCASSASLAGGYNEQFFGPGTRLTVL.